This TCR beta chain is from a study of metastatic and nonmetastatic thyroid tumors. In the study overall: Blood and tumor or nodule tissue repertoires from malignant and benign thyroid patients were compared. The study, taken as a whole, reports: Benign nodules were reported to have significantly lower TCR beta diversity than malignant thyroid tumors, in blood and tumor.

In the original analysis: A classifier of distant metastasis in papillary thyroid cancer was built from CDR3 differences (across clinicopathological groups). From the PCR reads, TCRdb re-called clones with MiXCR. These V and J calls rely on TCRdb rather than the paper's analysis. The sample has about 32,000 clones; roughly a fifth are singletons. All patients were untreated before thyroid surgery. V lost 3 bases, J lost 2 bases, and 8 bases lay in between. Germline CDR1 is SNHLY and CDR2 is FYNNEI. The CDR3 has 14 amino acids. This clone has more than one count but fewer than ten. Its specificity is not known.

The sample comprised blood. The rearrangement links TRBV2 to TRBJ1-3, with D perhaps matching TRBD1 (5 bases). This receptor was identified in a female donor with papillary thyroid cancer or a benign thyroid nodule (not recorded which). Some clones in this sample may be carry-over from other donors' samples. The CDR3 DNA reads TGTGCCAGCAGTGAGCAGGGAGCTGGAAACACCATATATTTT. This translates into CASSEQGAGNTIYF.